This TCR beta chain was captured in a study of T-cell memory formation after mild COVID-19. Study findings and constraints: CD4+ clones that contracted lay mainly in CM and EM; CD8+ ones lay in EMRA. Some SARS-CoV-2-responding clones were already detected in memory before infection.

Details on this clonotype: Its target is unknown.

TCRdb re-analysed the 5' RACE reads in MiXCR, keeping a single row per CDR3 protein. The sample consists of 430,000 or so distinct CDR3 sequences, approximately 25% of them appearing once. The length of the CDR3 is 14 residues. Germline loops: CDR1 MNHEY, CDR2 SVGAGI. Trimming stripped 5 bases from V and 2 bases from J, with 10 bases between. This TCR was sampled from an adult woman who had mild COVID-19 (a few samples of this study predate the infection). Cell type and time point are not known. Material: PBMCs or a T cell subset sorted from them (not recorded which). The chain couples TRBV6-5 to TRBJ2-1; no firm D call. CDR3 amino acids: CASSTLGPYNEQFF. The CDR3 DNA reads TGTGCCAGCAGTACCCTGGGCCCCTACAATGAGCAGTTCTTC.